The present entry profiles one TCR beta chain with its context. The sample belongs to a study of control samples from healthy donors and cancer patients. Assay: immunoSEQ multiplex PCR; the TCRdb copy retains only in-frame clones and omits some. The sample holds 100,000 or so clones, more than 85% seen once. Trimming removed 3 bases at V and 2 bases at J, with 16 bases between. This CDR3 contains 15 residues. CDR1 is GTSNPN and CDR2 is SVGIG in the germline V gene (reference sequence). The TCR originated in a woman between 25 and 40 years old in good health. What was sequenced was blood. This chain joins TRBV30 and TRBJ2-5, with TRBD2 as a possible D gene (6 bases). The CDR3 DNA follows: TGTGCCTGGAGAGACCACGGGACTTGGCAAGAGACCCAGTACTTC. Its protein product is CAWRDHGTWQETQYF.